One T cell receptor beta chain is described in this entry. The clone's antigen remains unknown. No per-base quality is available; no much larger clone lies one base away. The sample originates from a study of cytomegalovirus exposure and HLA in healthy donors (dated by TCRdb to about 2017). Concerning the study at large: In an earlier analysis of approximately 640 of the donors, about 270 Gb of sequence data and 95 million to 130 million unique TCR beta sequences from 150 million to 200 million T cells were reported. The later analysis used no new phenotypic data to find candidate immune exposures, relying instead on TCR beta sequences and their occurrence across donors. In addition to the first cohort of 666 subjects, a separate validation cohort of under 150 different subjects was used. Genome-wide SNP genotypes for about 55% of the 666 donors were used in a later genetic analysis, which treated that subset as a discovery cohort. Alongside the repertoire data, information on donor age, sex, ethnicity and CMV serostatus was compiled. A later analysis re-examined previously published TCR beta repertoires from more than 600 donors and added high-resolution HLA genotyping to investigate patterns of TCR occurrence. Among approximately 370 genotyped donors of the cohort, an average of roughly 230,000 unique TCR beta nucleotide sequences was sequenced per donor, of which about 19% were non-productive. Typing coverage differed by locus: A, B, C, DRB1 and DQB1 were typed in about 629-640 donors, DQA1 in roughly 510, DPA1 in around 600, and DPB1 in around 440. Using immunosequencing, the study profiled T cell repertoires from 550 to 750 subjects and related those repertoires to cytomegalovirus serostatus. Because of strong linkage in the cohort, roughly five DR-DQ haplotypes were treated as single units for association and clustering. HLA typing covered class I and class II loci at four-digit resolution. The study aimed to test whether cataloging public T cell receptors could reveal signatures of past pathogen exposure. An early release that covered approximately 600 HLA-typed donors contained 300 to 350 gigabases of sequencing data and about 84 million unique TCR sequences. The study combined high-throughput TCR immunosequencing, statistical association of individual TCRs with disease status, and machine learning to predict cytomegalovirus infection status. Every repertoire in the discovery cohort had been generated on one and the same sequencing platform. Of the approximately 370 genotyped donors, 65% to 90% were placed in the genetic ancestry cluster associated with self-reported Caucasian donors. To decide whether each TCR beta V gene segment behaved as functional or pseudogenic, an earlier analysis of some 600 of the donors relied on high-throughput TCR beta sequencing. Overall study outcomes, separate from this receptor: An earlier analysis of 587 of the donors showed that most TCR beta V segments appeared in productive rearrangements either about 90% or about 30% of the time, which broadly matched IMGT annotations. Compared with equally common non-associated chains, HLA-associated TCR beta chains in a later analysis were more clonally expanded and had lower generation probabilities. In a later analysis, some 17,000 TCR beta sequences were associated with specific HLA alleles at a false discovery rate of 0.05. Because HLA typing was missing for some donors at each locus, association tests included only the typed subset. The presence/absence analyses assumed that sequencing depth was roughly uniform across donors, and that assumption may not be true. A later analysis found that TCR association rates varied across HLA loci, with DRB1 alleles showing the most associated TCRs and HLA-C alleles the fewest. The sequencing pipeline was judged likely to have produced a cluster of highly shared sequence variants as a technical artifact. Compared with the approximately 600-donor mean, donors in an Asian-associated ancestry cluster had fewer N-insertions in productive TCRs, according to a later genetic analysis. While some public TCRs were present in many individuals, most TCR sequences turned up only very rarely across donors. When HLA alleles, especially DR and DQ, strongly co-occurred, TCR associations were difficult to assign to individual alleles. Cytomegalovirus status was reported to be diagnosed by the classifier with high specificity and sensitivity in both the original and validation cohorts. The authors suggested that the approach could potentially be extended to other disease states and immunological phenotypes. The 87-base-pair reads could not distinguish some IMGT-functional V segments, including TRBV6-2 and TRBV6-3, so those segments were excluded. This cohort had only TCR beta chains sequenced, and the lack of alpha or paired-chain data limited which features could be detected. According to a later analysis, parvovirus B19, influenza, CMV and Epstein-Barr virus appeared linked to several top co-occurrence clusters. The study gave a list of over 150 TCR beta chains associated with cytomegalovirus. Correlated functional status among segregating V segments might reflect linkage disequilibrium, but an unknown experimental factor could not be ruled out. According to a later analysis, most CMV-associated TCR beta chains appeared to be HLA-restricted, and the HLA associations seemed to be driven largely by CMV exposure. The earlier analysis of a few hundred of the donors excluded over 15 rarely observed V segments, including chromosome 9 orphons, because counts were too low. A further reported finding was that TCR beta sequences accurately predicted the HLA-A and HLA-B alleles for most subjects in the first cohort. A later genetic analysis associated a missense DCLRE1C variant with V-gene and J-gene trimming of TCR beta chains, and an independent cohort replicated the association. For the cohort, immune exposure information was limited to CMV serostatus. Three of the identified cytomegalovirus-associated TCR beta chains were confirmed in vitro to be specific for cytomegalovirus antigens.

The method behind the library was the immunoSEQ multiplex PCR assay. A mixture of 60 forward primers for TCR Vbeta segments and 13 reverse primers for TCR Jbeta segments was used in the multiplex PCR. The CDR3 region of rearranged TCR beta genes was amplified from genomic DNA by a multiplex PCR assay. The amplified TCR beta libraries were sequenced on the Illumina HiSeq System as 87-base-pair reads. For the original study's pipeline: Across the 500 to 850 repertoires, a later analysis counted 78 million or so unique TCR beta chains, 8.5 million to 12 million of which were shared by at least two donors. Raw reads were error-corrected and collapsed into unique sequences by a nearest-neighbor algorithm in which closely related sequences were merged to remove PCR and sequencing errors. CDR3 sequences were aligned to IMGT reference sequences to assign V, D and J gene segments. For a sequence to be retained, at least a six-nucleotide match to both a V gene segment and a J gene segment was required. A rearrangement counted as productive if the CDR3 had no stop codons and remained in frame with V and J, and every other rearrangement counted as non-productive. CDR3 was defined according to IMGT convention as the region running from the second conserved V-encoded cysteine to the conserved J-encoded phenylalanine. Sequences without an unambiguous match to a single V gene segment were excluded from the earlier analysis of a few hundred of the donors. An earlier analysis of 587 of the donors called V segments functional above 56.7% productive rearrangements and segregating when the between-donor standard deviation exceeded 5%. A statistical classification framework was built for diagnosing cytomegalovirus status from the catalog of TCR beta chain sequences. V and J gene assignment, in a later analysis, came from comparing TCR nucleotide sequences with IMGT/GENE-DB human TR gene sequences. The TCRdist pipeline was used in a later analysis to assign CDR3 sequences and most-parsimonious VDJ recombination scenarios. In a later analysis, each TCR beta chain was defined by its CDR3 amino acid sequence together with its V-gene family, and reads lacking a unique V-gene family were excluded. In a later analysis, around 650 highly shared, low-generation-probability nucleotide sequences were removed to address suspected cross-contamination and a sequencing artifact. In a later analysis, a clonal expansion index for each public chain was calculated from normalized within-repertoire ranks of inferred template counts. A later analysis computed generation probabilities with a VDJ recombination model fitted to out-of-frame rearrangements, and checked the results against IGoR. In a later analysis, hypergeometric tests were used to score TCR-TCR, TCR-HLA and TCR-CMV co-occurrence, with a repertoire-size bias correction applied to TCR pairs. In a later analysis, false discovery rates were estimated by permuting HLA or CMV assignments 20 times. In a later analysis, co-occurring TCRs were grouped with DBSCAN, and TCRdist sequence similarity was added when clustering was performed within HLA-allele-positive subsets. Repertoires with fewer than 30,000 or more than 120,000 public chains were left out of co-occurrence clustering, as were five repertoires with anomalous nucleotide sharing. TCRdb took over this immuneACCESS table, retaining in-frame rearrangements with V and J assigned. Such tables are incomplete; in checked studies, under half of the missing clones stem from an unresolved V gene, and the remainder is unexplained. D and trimming come from the DNA, and the V and J calls and clone size come from that table. For this sample there are over 150,000 clones; roughly 80% appear just once. Of the sample, 4.9% falls within the top ten clones.

Germline trimming amounts to 4 bases on V and 3 bases on J, with 7 as the count of junction bases outside the gene matches. Inclusive of the bounding cysteine and phenylalanine, the CDR3 is 14 residues long. CDR3 DNA is the only sequence kept; it has 42 bases, read in frame from the first base. CDR1 and CDR2, looked up from the germline V gene (reference sequence), are SGHNT and YYREEE. The cohort was made up of 650 to 700 healthy bone marrow donors. Cohort members were all nominally healthy when sampled, although unrecorded immune exposures were likely present. The donor tested CMV seronegative, placing the donor among the 350 to 400 seronegative members of the cohort. Each donor provided a peripheral blood sample, and peripheral blood mononuclear cells were used for TCR beta sequencing. The Qiagen DNeasy Blood Extraction Kit was used to extract genomic DNA from the blood cell samples.

This chain joins TRBV5-4 to TRBJ2-7; TRBD2 matches 7 bases in the middle. The material sequenced was PBMCs. The TCR originated in a male donor in good health and CMV-seronegative. The nucleotide sequence is given as TGTGCCAGCAGCGCTGACCAGCGGGGCTACGAGCAGTACTTC. Its amino acids are CASSADQRGYEQYF.